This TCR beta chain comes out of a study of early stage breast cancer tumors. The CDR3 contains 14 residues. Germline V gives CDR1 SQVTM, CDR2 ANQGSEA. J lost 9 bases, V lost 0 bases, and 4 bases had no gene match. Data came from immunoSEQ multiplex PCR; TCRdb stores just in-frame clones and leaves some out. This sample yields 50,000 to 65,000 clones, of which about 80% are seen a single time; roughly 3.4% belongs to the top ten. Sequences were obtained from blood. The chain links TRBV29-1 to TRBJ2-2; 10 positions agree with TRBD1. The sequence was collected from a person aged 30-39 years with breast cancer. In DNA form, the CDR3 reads TGCAGCGTTGAAGAGGGACAGGGGACCAGGGAGCTGTTTTTT. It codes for CSVEEGQGTRELFF.